The 18 T cell receptor beta chains listed next were all sequenced from one sample in a study of blood T cell repertoires in COVID-19. The method was immunoSEQ multiplex PCR; TCRdb's version includes in-frame clones alone and lacks a portion of them. The sample has 100,000 or so clones; around 85% are singletons. The sample was peripheral blood. The receptors were gathered from a human donor in a cohort sampled during active COVID-19.

This rearrangement joins TRBV11-2 to TRBJ1-5; the D is unclear. CDR3 length: 14 amino acids. Germline V lookup: CDR1 SGHAT, CDR2 FQNNGV. Trimming cost V 0 bases and J 1 base, with 4 bases left between them. As DNA, the CDR3 is TGTGCCAGCAGCTTAGATCTAAGCAATCAGCCCCAGCATTTT. Translating it yields CASSLDLSNQPQHF.

The CDR3, as DNA: TGCAGCGCGCGCGGAGGGACAGGACTTTACGAGCAGTACTTC. It encodes CSARGGTGLYEQYF. The gene calls are TRBV29-1 and TRBJ2-7, with TRBD1 identical over 8 bases. Germline CDR1 and CDR2: SQVTM and ANQGSEA. The CDR3 runs to 14 residues. V trimming: 7 bases; J trimming: 4 bases; junction bases outside the gene matches: 12.

This clone has only a few counts. This CDR3 reads CASSLVGTGLGDSPLHF. The CDR3 coding sequence is TGCGCCAGCAGCTTGGTGGGGACAGGCCTGGGGGATTCACCCCTCCACTTT. J is TRBJ1-6 and V is TRBV5-1, with TRBD1 matching over 8 bases. V dropped 0 bases and J dropped 8; count of bases not matched to a gene: 10. The CDR3 has 17 residues. Germline CDR1 SGHRS, CDR2 YFSETQ. The variable domain in full, completed from reference TRBV5-1 and TRBJ1-6, reads KAGVTQTPRYLIKTRGQQVTLSCSPISGHRSVSWYQQTPGQGLQFLFEYFSETQRNKGNFPGRFSGRQFSNSRSEMNVSTLELGDSALYLCASSLVGTGLGDSPLHFGNGTRLTVT.

This clone is a singleton in its sample. The V call is TRBV7-2, the J call TRBJ2-1; TRBD2 agrees at 8 bases. V was clipped by 1 base and J by 8 bases; unmatched bases: 7. CDR3 length: 15 amino acids. The germline CDR1 and CDR2 sequences are SGHTA and FQGNSA. CDR3 DNA: TGTGCCAGCAGCTTAGTTGCGGGAGGTGATTATGAGCAGTTCTTC. Amino acids: CASSLVAGGDYEQFF.

This clone showed up just once. V usage is TRBV24-1 and J usage is TRBJ2-1, with 15 bases fitting TRBD2. V was clipped by 4 bases and J by 1 base; unmatched bases: 4. Germline V gene lookup returns CDR1 KGHDR and CDR2 SFDVKD. This CDR3 spans 18 amino acids. The CDR3 spells CATSDSGLAGGSYNEQFF. The CDR3 DNA is TGTGCCACCAGTGACTCCGGACTAGCGGGAGGGTCCTACAATGAGCAGTTCTTC.

This clone was recorded once. This sequence joins TRBV25-1 and TRBJ1-1; possible D gene TRBD1, 5 bases. The CDR3 is 14 amino acids. With 4 bases removed from V and 1 base from J, the gap between germline ends came to 10 bases. Looked up from germline, CDR1 is MGHDK and CDR2 is SYGVNS. CDR3 sequence reads: CASSGQIPNTEAFF. CDR3 nucleotide sequence: TGTGCCAGCAGTGGACAGATTCCGAACACTGAAGCTTTCTTT.

This chain joins TRBV5-4 and TRBJ1-2; 9 bases map to TRBD1. This CDR3 has 16 amino acids. Trimming removed 0 bases from V and 2 bases from J; junction bases left unmatched: 5. The germline CDR1 and CDR2 sequences are SGHNT and YYREEE (reference sequence). This CDR3 is CASSLAGGQGNYGYTF. DNA for the CDR3: TGTGCCAGCAGCTTGGCCGGGGGACAGGGAAACTATGGCTACACCTTC.

The chain combines TRBV11-2 with TRBJ1-1, with 7 bases matching TRBD1. This CDR3 comprises 17 residues. With 0 bases clipped from V and 0 bases from J, the junction kept 7 bases outside the gene matches. Per germline, CDR1 SGHAT and CDR2 FQNNGV. This CDR3 is CASSLDRGGQLNTEAFF. The CDR3 coding sequence is TGTGCCAGCAGCTTAGACAGAGGGGGACAGTTGAACACTGAAGCTTTCTTT.

The chain uses TRBV10-1 and TRBJ2-2; D is possibly TRBD2 (5 bases). The germline V and J ends were trimmed by 2 bases and 4 bases, with 8 bases remaining between them. The CDR3 sequence is 14 residues long. Germline-derived CDR1 and CDR2 are WNHNN and SYGVQD (reference sequence). CDR3 sequence: CASSEASPTGELFF. The DNA of the CDR3 is TGCGCCAGCAGTGAGGCTAGCCCCACCGGGGAGCTGTTTTTT.

This chain connects TRBV9 to TRBJ1-3, with 7 bases aligning to TRBD1. CDR1 is SGDLS and CDR2 is YYNGEE in the germline V gene. The CDR3 contains 14 residues. V shed 1 base and J 2 bases; nucleotides not matched to a gene: 0. This CDR3 reads CASSVTGAGNTIYF. In DNA form, the CDR3 reads TGTGCCAGCAGCGTAACAGGGGCTGGAAACACCATATATTTT.

The CDR3 sequence is CASSATPTEAFTQYF. The CDR3 coding sequence is TGTGCCAGCAGCGCAACCCCCACTGAAGCGTTTACGCAGTATTTT. The chain joins TRBV9 to TRBJ2-3; D remains ambiguous. The CDR3 runs 15 residues. Germline loops: CDR1 SGDLS, CDR2 YYNGEE. V lost 3 bases and J 8 bases, leaving 19 bases between the germline ends.

This clone was seen just once. V is TRBV2 and J is TRBJ2-7; D may be TRBD2 (5 bases). Germline CDR1 reads SNHLY; CDR2 reads FYNNEI. The ends were cut back, 7 bases at V and 2 bases at J, with 12 bases in the middle. This CDR3 region has 13 residues. CDR3 region: CASKIYGTYEQYF. In DNA form, the CDR3 reads TGTGCCAGCAAGATTTACGGGACCTACGAGCAGTACTTC.

This clone was observed once. The gene calls are TRBV5-1 and TRBJ2-1, with 10 bases identical to TRBD2. There are 16 residues in the CDR3. Germline trimming cut 3 bases from V and 3 bases from J; bases unmatched to any gene: 6. The germline V gene encodes CDR1 SGHRS and CDR2 YFSETQ. CDR3 residues: CASSSRLAGVYNEQFF. CDR3 coding DNA: TGCGCCAGCAGCTCCCGACTAGCGGGCGTCTACAATGAGCAGTTCTTC.

This clone was seen a handful of times. This rearrangement joins TRBV30 to TRBJ1-5; weak D call: TRBD1 (5 bases). The germline V gene encodes CDR1 GTSNPN and CDR2 SVGIG (reference sequence). The ends were cut back, 5 bases at V and 3 bases at J, with 14 bases in the middle. CDR3 size: 14 residues. This chain's CDR3 is CAWGPQGPNQPQHF. The CDR3 DNA reads TGTGCCTGGGGCCCTCAGGGCCCCAATCAGCCCCAGCATTTT.

A note on this clone: One end of the junction is discordant with germline, which a read error may explain. The V gene is TRBV11-2, the J gene TRBJ2-7; 10 bases are a match to TRBD2. This CDR3 contains 13 residues. CDR1 is SGHAT and CDR2 is FQNNGV in the germline V gene. DNA for the CDR3: TGTGCCAGCAGCCAAATTTTGGGACTAGCGTTCCACTTC. This encodes CASSQILGLAFHF.

This chain links TRBV9 with TRBJ1-5; possible D gene TRBD1, 6 bases. CDR1 is SGDLS and CDR2 is YYNGEE in the germline V gene. The ends were cut back, 4 bases at V and 7 bases at J, with 24 bases in the middle. This CDR3 region has 17 residues. The DNA for the CDR3 is TGTGCCAGCAGCTCAGACAGGCGTCTGATTGGAAGGCAGCCCCAGCATTTT. Its protein is CASSSDRRLIGRQPQHF.

J is TRBJ2-3 and V is TRBV5-1; D unresolved. The CDR3 runs to 14 residues. Trimming took 2 bases from V and 2 from J, leaving 9 bases between them. Germline CDR1 SGHRS, CDR2 YFSETQ. The CDR3 loop reads CASSLRTDTDTQYF. CDR3 sequence (DNA): TGCGCCAGCAGCTTACGAACAGACACAGATACGCAGTATTTT. The full variable domain, completed using reference TRBV5-1 and TRBJ2-3, is KAGVTQTPRYLIKTRGQQVTLSCSPISGHRSVSWYQQTPGQGLQFLFEYFSETQRNKGNFPGRFSGRQFSNSRSEMNVSTLELGDSALYLCASSLRTDTDTQYFGPGTRLTVL.

The chain is built from TRBV10-2 and TRBJ2-7; 14 bases align to TRBD2. From germline, CDR1 is WSHSY and CDR2 SAAADI. The V and J ends lost 6 bases and 4 bases, in that order; junction bases with no gene match: 2. CDR3 length equals 14 residues. This CDR3 reads CASRTSGREYEQYF. The CDR3 DNA follows: TGCGCCAGCAGGACTAGCGGGAGGGAATACGAGCAGTACTTC.